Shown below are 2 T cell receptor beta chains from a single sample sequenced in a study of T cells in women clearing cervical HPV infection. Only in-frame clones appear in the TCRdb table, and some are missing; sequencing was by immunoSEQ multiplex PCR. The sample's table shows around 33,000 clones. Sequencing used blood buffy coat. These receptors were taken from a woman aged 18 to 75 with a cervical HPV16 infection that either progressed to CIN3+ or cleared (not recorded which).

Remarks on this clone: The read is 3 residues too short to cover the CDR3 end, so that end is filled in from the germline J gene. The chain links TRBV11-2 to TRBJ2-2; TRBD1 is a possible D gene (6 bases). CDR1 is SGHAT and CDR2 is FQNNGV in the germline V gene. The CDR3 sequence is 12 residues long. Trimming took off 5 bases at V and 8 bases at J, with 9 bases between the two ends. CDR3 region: CASSRDIGELFF. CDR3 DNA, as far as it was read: TGTGCCAGCAGCCGGGACATTGGGGAG. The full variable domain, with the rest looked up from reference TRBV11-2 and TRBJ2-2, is EAGVAQSPRYKIIEKRQSVAFWCNPISGHATLYWYQQILGQGPKLLIQFQNNGVVDDSQLPKDRFSAERLKGVDSTLKIQPAKLEDSAVYLCASSRDIGELFFGEGSRLTVL.

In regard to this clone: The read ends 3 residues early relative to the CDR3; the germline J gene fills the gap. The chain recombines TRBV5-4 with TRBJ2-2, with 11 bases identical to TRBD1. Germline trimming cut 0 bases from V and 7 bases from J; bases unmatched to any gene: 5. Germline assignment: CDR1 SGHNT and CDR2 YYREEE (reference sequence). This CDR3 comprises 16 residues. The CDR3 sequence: CASSLDGQGAVGELFF. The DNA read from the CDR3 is TGTGCCAGCAGCTTGGATGGACAGGGGGCTGTCGGGGAG.